This entry concerns a single TCR beta chain. Its antigen is unknown. Germline lookup yields CDR1 SNHLY and CDR2 FYNNEI. Trimming removed 7 bases at V and 1 base at J, with 13 bases between. The CDR3 consists of 14 residues. This specimen comes from a study of post-analysis software for immune sequencing data. Sequencing libraries made from TCR beta cDNA carried unique molecular identifiers. Using its own MiXCR run on the PCR reads, TCRdb lists one record per CDR3 protein. The profile covers 750,000 to 950,000 distinct CDR3 sequences, with about 53% appearing a single time and about 4.5% taken by the ten largest. Study-level results: Patients had higher frequencies than controls of roughly five TRBV segments, including TRBV5-6, TRBV5-1 and TRBV20-1.

The chain links TRBV2 to TRBJ1-1; TRBD1 is a possible D gene (5 bases). This receptor was taken from a girl aged 5 to 17 with multiple sclerosis. The specimen sequenced was blood. In nucleotides, the CDR3 is TGTGCCAGCAACGGGGCAGGGAGGAACACTGAAGCTTTCTTT. Translated, it gives CASNGAGRNTEAFF.